Below, 9 T cell receptor beta chains from the same sample are listed, as sequenced in a study of beta chain features in type 1 diabetes. These receptors have no identified antigens. cDNA synthesis used the whole RNA isolate, giving expressed TCRB sequences. The repertoire was sequenced with immunoSEQ multiplex PCR; TCRdb's copy has only in-frame clones and lacks some. This table has about 160,000 clones, roughly 9% appearing once. Regarding the study as a whole: Shorter TCRB CDR3s, moderately but significantly so, were found in Type 1 diabetes patients in all four CD4+ subsets.

The material sequenced was central memory CD4+ T cells from blood. These receptors were collected from a woman in her 30s with type 1 diabetes.

This clone was found a few times. The CDR3 sequence is CASSPYRELFF. DNA of the CDR3: TGTGCCAGCAGCCCCTACCGGGAGCTGTTTTTT. The V and J genes are TRBV7-8 and TRBJ2-2; D remains ambiguous. This CDR3 has 11 amino acids. The V end was cut by 5 bases, the J end by 9 bases, with 7 bases between. Germline V gene lookup returns CDR1 SGHVS and CDR2 FQNEAQ. Variable domain in full (rest from reference TRBV7-8 and TRBJ2-2): GAGVSQSPRYKVAKRGQDVALRCDPISGHVSLFWYQQALGQGPEFLTYFQNEAQLDKSGLPSDRFFAERPEGSVSTLKIQRTQQEDSAVYLCASSPYRELFFGEGSRLTVL.

This clone was detected only a few times. The chain uses TRBV19 and TRBJ1-1, with 8 bases lining up with TRBD1. Unmatched junction bases numbered 4, after V lost 6 bases and J lost 4 bases. The CDR3 length is 13 residues. Germline CDR1 is LNHDA and CDR2 is SQIVND (reference sequence). CDR3 coding DNA: TGTGCCAGTAGCGACAGGGGTACCACTGAAGCTTTCTTT. This translates into CASSDRGTTEAFF.

This chain links TRBV9 with TRBJ2-6, with D unresolved. The V and J ends lost 0 bases and 0 bases respectively, with 4 bases between them. Germline CDR1 is SGDLS and CDR2 is YYNGEE. The CDR3 has 15 residues. CDR3: CASSVGSSGANVLTF. In DNA form, the CDR3 reads TGTGCCAGCAGCGTAGGGAGCTCTGGGGCCAACGTCCTGACTTTC.

This chain links TRBV25-1 with TRBJ2-3; 9 nucleotides align to TRBD2. Looked up from germline, CDR1 is MGHDK and CDR2 is SYGVNS. Trimming took 2 bases from V and 2 from J; bases not matched to a gene: 5. The CDR3 loop spans 16 amino acids. DNA of the CDR3: TGTGCCAGCAGTGAAATAGGGGGACTAGCCACAGATACGCAGTATTTT. Translation: CASSEIGGLATDTQYF.

The chain couples TRBV5-6 to TRBJ2-1, with 10 positions matching TRBD1. Per germline, CDR1 SGHDT and CDR2 YYEEEE. This CDR3 has 15 residues. J gave up 7 bases and V 0 bases, and 4 bases lay outside the gene matches. The CDR3 DNA reads TGTGCCAGCAGCTTGGGGACGGGACAGGGGAATGAGCAGTTCTTC. Encoded protein: CASSLGTGQGNEQFF.

The rearrangement uses TRBV18 and TRBJ2-6; D possibly corresponds to TRBD1 (6 bases). Germline V gene lookup returns CDR1 KGHSH and CDR2 LQKENI. V gave up 0 bases and J gave up 2 bases, with 8 bases separating them. The CDR3 length is 16 residues. CDR3 region: CASSPPQGTGANVLTF. Written as DNA, the CDR3 is TGTGCCAGCTCACCACCTCAGGGGACTGGGGCCAACGTCCTGACTTTC. The complete variable domain, with remaining parts taken from reference TRBV18 and TRBJ2-6, reads NAGVMQNPRHLVRRRGQEARLRCSPMKGHSHVYWYRQLPEEGLKFMVYLQKENIIDESGMPKERFSAEFPKEGPSILRIQQVVRGDSAAYFCASSPPQGTGANVLTFGAGSRLTVL.

The table lists this clone with a few counts. V gene TRBV7-9 combines with J gene TRBJ1-2; a possible D gene is TRBD1 (6 bases). The length of the CDR3 is 14 residues. CDR1 is SEHNR, CDR2 FQNEAQ, per germline (reference sequence). The V and J ends lost 2 bases and 6 bases respectively, with 13 bases between them. CDR3 amino acids: CASSLPGGANGYTF. The CDR3 bases are TGTGCCAGCAGCTTACCGGGGGGGGCAAATGGCTACACCTTC.

J is TRBJ2-3 and V is TRBV11-2; D not certain. The CDR3 extends over 13 amino acids. V was cut by 5 bases and J by 0 bases, with 6 bases left in between. The germline CDR1 and CDR2 sequences are SGHAT and FQNNGV. The CDR3 loop is CASSRGSTDTQYF. CDR3 coding DNA: TGTGCCAGCAGCAGAGGTAGCACAGATACGCAGTATTTT.

The rearrangement links TRBV4-1 to TRBJ1-1; TRBD1 agrees at 8 bases. V lost 0 bases, J lost 5 bases, and 5 bases stayed unmatched. Germline values: CDR1 MGHRA, CDR2 YSYEKL. The CDR3 runs 15 residues. CDR3 in amino acids: CASSQDRTGSTEAFF. In nucleotides, the CDR3 is TGCGCCAGCAGCCAAGATCGGACAGGGTCTACTGAAGCTTTCTTT.